What follows is one T cell receptor beta chain and its context. This entry belongs to a study of blood T cell repertoires in COVID-19. Study details: Some COVID-19 samples were acute and others convalescent; all came from the United States, Italy and Spain.

Methods used by the authors: Estimated nucleated cell counts came from reference gene primer amplification. The repertoire was sequenced with immunoSEQ multiplex PCR; TCRdb's copy has only in-frame clones and lacks some. The V and J calls and the clone size are those of that table, but D and trimming were determined from the DNA. Counted here are about 36,000 clones, 90% occurring once; the ten biggest clones make up around 5%. Per germline, CDR1 LGHNA and CDR2 YSLEER. V lost 0 bases, J lost 6 bases, and 9 bases stayed unmatched. The CDR3 is 16 amino acids. The sequence derives from a human donor in a cohort sampled during active COVID-19. The sequencing input was peripheral blood. This chain uses TRBV4-3 with TRBJ2-7; TRBD2 agrees at 9 bases. CDR3 bases: TGCGCCAGCAGCCAAGATCTCGGGCGGGAGGGCCCCGAGCAGTACTTC. Protein: CASSQDLGREGPEQYF.